Shown below are 21 T cell receptor beta chains from a single sample sequenced in a study of cytomegalovirus exposure and HLA in healthy donors. The PCR ran on 60 Vbeta and 13 Jbeta primers. Assay used: immunoSEQ multiplex PCR; TCRdb lists only in-frame clones, some missing. The sample carries 150,000 to 200,000 clones, over 80% recorded once. Sequencing input: PBMCs. The receptors come from a boy under 10 years old in good health and CMV-seronegative.

The chain has TRBV6-5 and TRBJ1-2; D unclear. The V end lost 6 bases, the J end lost 5 bases, and 13 bases lay between the germline ends. The CDR3 has 13 amino acids. The germline V gene encodes CDR1 MNHEY and CDR2 SVGAGI. CDR3 sequence: CASSPDWIYGYTF. The CDR3 DNA is TGTGCCAGCAGCCCCGACTGGATATATGGCTACACCTTC.

In this sample, this clone turned up a few times. The chain is built from TRBV28 and TRBJ2-5; 7 bases agree with TRBD2. Unmatched junction bases numbered 14, after V lost 5 bases and J lost 5 bases. Germline V gives CDR1 MDHEN, CDR2 SYDVKM. The CDR3 consists of 16 residues. The CDR3 region has the DNA TGTGCCAGCAGTATCCCCGGGACTACTCTGGAGGAGACCCAGTACTTC. Amino acid sequence: CASSIPGTTLEETQYF.

In this sample, this clone turned up a few times. The CDR3 spells CASSPNWTGNNQPQHF. CDR3 nucleotide sequence: TGTGCCAGCAGTCCCAACTGGACAGGGAACAATCAGCCCCAGCATTTT. The chain recombines TRBV27 with TRBJ1-5; TRBD1 agrees at 8 bases. CDR3 length: 16 amino acids. Germline V gene lookup returns CDR1 MNHEY and CDR2 SMNVEV (reference sequence). V shed 5 bases, J shed 3 bases, and the junction held 9 bases outside the gene matches.

In its sample, this clone was seen once. This rearrangement joins TRBV30 to TRBJ1-1; D is unresolved. This CDR3 has 12 residues. V shed 1 base and J shed 11 bases, with 14 bases lying between them. Germline V gene data show CDR1 as GTSNPN and CDR2 as SVGIG (reference sequence). The CDR3, as DNA: TGTGCCTGGAGTGCCCTTACCCGGGAGGCTTTCTTT. This codes for CAWSALTREAFF.

J is TRBJ2-3 and V is TRBV9, with D possibly being TRBD2 (6 bases). Germline CDR1 is SGDLS and CDR2 is YYNGEE. The CDR3 has 15 residues. Trimming took off 7 bases at V and 2 bases at J, with 17 bases between the two ends. CDR3 coding DNA: TGTGCCAGCGGGGCCAGGAGGGCATCCACAGATACGCAGTATTTT. It encodes CASGARRASTDTQYF.

For the CDR3, the DNA is TGTGCCAGCAGCTATAAAGGAGGCCTGAACACTGAAGCTTTCTTT. The encoded protein is CASSYKGGLNTEAFF. The J gene is TRBJ1-1, the V gene TRBV11-2; D is unclear. This CDR3 has 15 residues. Germline V gene lookup returns CDR1 SGHAT and CDR2 FQNNGV. V shed 4 bases and J shed 0 bases, with 12 bases lying between them. Filled out from reference TRBV11-2 and TRBJ1-1, the complete variable domain reads EAGVAQSPRYKIIEKRQSVAFWCNPISGHATLYWYQQILGQGPKLLIQFQNNGVVDDSQLPKDRFSAERLKGVDSTLKIQPAKLEDSAVYLCASSYKGGLNTEAFFGQGTRLTVV.

V and J are TRBV7-2 and TRBJ1-1; a weak D match, TRBD1 (6 bases). Germline lookup yields CDR1 SGHTA and CDR2 FQGNSA. This CDR3 comprises 15 residues. The V end lost 5 bases, the J end lost 0 bases, and 13 bases lay between the germline ends. Here the CDR3 DNA reads TGTGCCAGCAGCCTAAGGACAGATCTGAACACTGAAGCTTTCTTT. Translation: CASSLRTDLNTEAFF.

V is TRBV5-1 and J is TRBJ2-5, with 7 bases fitting TRBD2. The V gene end was trimmed by 0 bases and the J gene end by 5 bases; junction bases not matched to a gene: 10. Germline V CDR1 and CDR2: SGHRS, YFSETQ. CDR3 length: 16 amino acids. The CDR3 region is CASSLVGGEPLETQYF. The CDR3 DNA sequence: TGCGCCAGCAGCTTGGTTGGGGGGGAGCCCCTGGAGACCCAGTACTTC.

The chain uses TRBV9 and TRBJ2-3; the D gene is possibly TRBD1 (6 bases). The germline V and J ends were trimmed by 0 bases and 2 bases, with 10 bases remaining between them. CDR1 is SGDLS and CDR2 is YYNGEE in the germline V gene. This CDR3 spans 15 amino acids. CDR3 coding DNA: TGTGCCAGCAGCGTAGAGGGGGATTACACAGATACGCAGTATTTT. It codes for CASSVEGDYTDTQYF. Complete variable domain (other parts from reference TRBV9 and TRBJ2-3): DSGVTQTPKHLITATGQRVTLRCSPRSGDLSVYWYQQSLDQGLQFLIQYYNGEERAKGNILERFSAQQFPDLHSELNLSSLELGDSALYFCASSVEGDYTDTQYFGPGTRLTVL.

The chain carries TRBV27 and TRBJ1-2, with D tentatively TRBD1 (6 bases). The CDR3 extends over 11 amino acids. The germline CDR1 and CDR2 sequences are MNHEY and SMNVEV (reference sequence). V dropped 6 bases and J dropped 7 bases, with 9 bases sitting between them. The CDR3 DNA follows: TGTGCCAGCAGGACAGGACTTGGCTACACCTTC. Its translation is CASRTGLGYTF.

The chain is built from TRBV5-8 and TRBJ2-5, with D maybe TRBD1 (7 bases). V dropped 4 bases and J dropped 2 bases, with 18 bases sitting between them. CDR3 length: 16 amino acids. The germline V gene encodes CDR1 SGHTS and CDR2 YDEGEE. CDR3: CASSPLVAGGQETQYF. In DNA form, the CDR3 reads TGTGCCAGCAGCCCACTAGTGGCAGGGGGGCAAGAGACCCAGTACTTC.

V and J are TRBV5-6 and TRBJ2-1, with 7 positions matching TRBD2. Germline CDR1 is SGHDT and CDR2 is YYEEEE. The ends lost 4 bases at V and 4 bases at J; junction bases unmatched: 11. This CDR3 is built from 16 residues. CDR3 in DNA: TGTGCCAGCAGCGAGGGAGAGCGGGATTCATACAATGAGCAGTTCTTC. Translation gives CASSEGERDSYNEQFF.

CDR3 in DNA: TGTGCCAGCAGCTTGGTGACAAACTACGAGCAGTACTTC. This codes for CASSLVTNYEQYF. The J gene is TRBJ2-7, the V gene TRBV5-5; D gene uncertain. V was trimmed by 0 bases and J by 3 bases, leaving 7 bases between them. This CDR3 has 13 amino acids. CDR1 and CDR2 from the germline V gene are SGHKS and YYEKEE (reference sequence).

The chain has TRBV7-6 and TRBJ2-3; maybe TRBD1 (6 bases). Germline CDR1 SGHVS, CDR2 FNYEAQ. V was cut by 5 bases and J by 5 bases, with 17 bases left in between. CDR3 length: 15 residues. The CDR3 nucleotides read TGTGCCAGCAGCCCCCCCTTGGGGGCGCGAGATACGCAGTATTTT. Protein product: CASSPPLGARDTQYF.

The chain uses TRBV19 and TRBJ1-2, with 9 bases that match TRBD1. Germline CDR1 LNHDA, CDR2 SQIVND (reference sequence). V lost 7 bases, J lost 4 bases, and 7 bases stayed unmatched. The CDR3 covers 14 residues. In nucleotides, the CDR3 is TGTGCCAGTACCTCGGACAGGGGCGGCTATGGCTACACCTTC. Protein sequence: CASTSDRGGYGYTF.

The chain couples TRBV4-2 to TRBJ2-7; 12 nucleotides match TRBD2. Trimming at V came to 2 bases and at J to 3 bases, leaving 2 bases not matched to a gene. The length of the CDR3 is 15 residues. Per germline, CDR1 LGHNA and CDR2 YNFKEQ. The CDR3 DNA is TGTGCCAGCAGCCAACCGGGACTAGCGGGCTACGAGCAGTACTTC. Translating gives CASSQPGLAGYEQYF.

This chain joins TRBV6-6 and TRBJ2-4; 9 nucleotides agree with TRBD2. The CDR3 is 16 residues long. Germline CDR1 reads MNHNY; CDR2 reads SVGAGI (reference sequence). After removal of 5 bases from V and 1 base from J, the junction contained 6 bases not matched to a gene. The CDR3 protein is CASSRRTSEAKNIQYF. The CDR3 DNA sequence: TGTGCCAGCAGTCGAAGGACTAGCGAGGCCAAAAACATTCAGTACTTC.

This clone showed up just a few times. The chain uses TRBV7-8 and TRBJ2-5, with 9 bases matching TRBD2. The length of the CDR3 is 17 residues. CDR1 is SGHVS and CDR2 is FQNEAQ in the germline V gene. V lost 4 bases, J lost 5 bases, and 14 bases stayed unmatched. CDR3 sequence: CASSYPPVAGVVETQYF. The CDR3 DNA follows: TGTGCCAGCAGCTACCCCCCGGTAGCGGGAGTGGTGGAGACCCAGTACTTC. Complete variable domain (other parts from reference TRBV7-8 and TRBJ2-5): GAGVSQSPRYKVAKRGQDVALRCDPISGHVSLFWYQQALGQGPEFLTYFQNEAQLDKSGLPSDRFFAERPEGSVSTLKIQRTQQEDSAVYLCASSYPPVAGVVETQYFGPGTRLLVL.

The chain carries TRBV18 and TRBJ2-1; 7 bases align to TRBD1. Trimming took 0 bases from V and 10 from J; bases not matched to a gene: 9. Per germline, CDR1 KGHSH and CDR2 LQKENI. The CDR3 runs to 15 residues. Here the CDR3 reads CASSPPGTARREQFF. Written as DNA, the CDR3 is TGTGCCAGCTCACCACCTGGGACAGCCCGAAGGGAGCAGTTCTTC.

This clone has only a few counts. The genes are TRBV28 and TRBJ1-5; D might be TRBD1 (5 bases). The CDR3 is 17 amino acids. V lost 2 bases, J lost 4 bases, and 18 bases lay in between. Germline V gene lookup returns CDR1 MDHEN and CDR2 SYDVKM. The CDR3 protein is CASSLRLQGLGNQPQHF. CDR3 nucleotides: TGTGCCAGCAGTTTACGACTTCAGGGACTTGGGAATCAGCCCCAGCATTTT.

A remark on this clone: Other nucleotide sequences in the sample specify the same CDR3. The genes are TRBV9 and TRBJ1-3; D perhaps matches TRBD1 (5 bases). V was pared by 4 bases and J by 0 bases, with 8 bases between. The CDR3 contains 14 residues. CDR1 is SGDLS, CDR2 YYNGEE, per germline. The CDR3 DNA reads as TGTGCCAGCAGCACCGGGGGCTCTGGAAACACCATATATTTT. Protein product: CASSTGGSGNTIYF.